The 5 T cell receptor beta chains below were found in one sample sequenced in a study of cytomegalovirus exposure and HLA in healthy donors. Both 60 Vbeta primers and 13 Jbeta primers went into the PCR. The table came from immunoSEQ multiplex PCR; TCRdb's copy has only in-frame clones and leaves some out. The sample contains some 99,000 clones, 77% of which appear only once. The sample was PBMCs. Receptors were obtained from a female donor in good health and CMV-seronegative.

The chain recombines TRBV6-1 with TRBJ1-2; TRBD1 agrees at 9 bases. The CDR3 is made up of 14 amino acids. Germline CDR1 and CDR2: MNHNS and SASEGT. Trimming cost V 4 bases and J 5 bases; bases outside gene matches: 5. The CDR3 nucleotides read TGTGCCAGCAGTGGGGACAGGGCCCTTTATGGCTACACCTTC. Amino acids: CASSGDRALYGYTF.

The rearrangement uses TRBV5-4 and TRBJ2-2; 10 bases are a match to TRBD2. V shed 2 bases, J shed 1 base, and the junction held 2 bases outside the gene matches. The CDR3 sequence is 16 residues long. Germline loops: CDR1 SGHNT, CDR2 YYREEE (reference sequence). CDR3 in amino acids: CASSFRTSGNTGELFF. DNA for the CDR3: TGTGCCAGCAGCTTCCGGACTAGCGGGAACACCGGGGAGCTGTTTTTT.

The rearrangement uses TRBV6-1 and TRBJ1-2, with D tentatively TRBD1 (5 bases). The CDR3 is 14 amino acids. Germline CDR1 is MNHNS and CDR2 is SASEGT. With 5 bases removed from V and 4 bases from J, the gap between germline ends came to 14 bases. The DNA for the CDR3 is TGTGCCAGCAGTCCGAACTCCGGGGGCTATGGCTACACCTTC. Residues: CASSPNSGGYGYTF.

This clone was seen a few times. The chain recombines TRBV10-3 with TRBJ1-4; a weak D match, TRBD1 (5 bases). The germline gives CDR1 ENHRY, CDR2 SYGVKD. V was clipped by 6 bases and J by 2 bases, with 16 bases between them. CDR3 length equals 16 residues. CDR3 in DNA: TGTGCCATCAGCCCCACTAAGGGGCCCACTAATGAAAAACTGTTTTTT. It translates to CAISPTKGPTNEKLFF.

The V gene is TRBV18, the J gene TRBJ1-1; 8 nucleotides match TRBD1. In germline, CDR1 is KGHSH, CDR2 LQKENI. The CDR3 consists of 17 residues. With 4 bases clipped from V and 1 base from J, the junction kept 11 bases outside the gene matches. CDR3 nucleotides: TGTGCCAGCTCACTGGGACAGGCCACCGGACGGAACACTGAAGCTTTCTTT. As protein: CASSLGQATGRNTEAFF.